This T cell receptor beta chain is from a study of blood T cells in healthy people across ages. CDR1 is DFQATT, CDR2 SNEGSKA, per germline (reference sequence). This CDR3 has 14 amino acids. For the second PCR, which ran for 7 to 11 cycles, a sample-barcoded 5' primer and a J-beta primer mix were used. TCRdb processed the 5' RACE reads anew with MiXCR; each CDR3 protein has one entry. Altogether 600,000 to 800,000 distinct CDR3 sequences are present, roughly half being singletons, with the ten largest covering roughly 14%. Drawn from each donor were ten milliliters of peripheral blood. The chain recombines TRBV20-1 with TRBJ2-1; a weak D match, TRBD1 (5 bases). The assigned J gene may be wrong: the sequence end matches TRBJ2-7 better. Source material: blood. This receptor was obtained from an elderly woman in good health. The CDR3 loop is CSADAEGVWVEQYF. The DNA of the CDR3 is TGCAGTGCGGACGCCGAAGGGGTATGGGTCGAGCAGTACTTC.